A selection of T cell receptor beta chains follows, all from one sample in a study of blood T cell repertoires in COVID-19. Sequencing was performed with immunoSEQ multiplex PCR; in TCRdb, only in-frame clones are kept and a portion is missing. The sample lists 390,000 or so clones, more than 75% occurring once. Sequenced input: peripheral blood. The receptors were sampled from a woman aged 25 to 45 with COVID-19, enrolled during active disease. Each CDR3 is given with its conserved first and last residue. Fields, in order: V gene, D gene, clone size, J gene, CDR3 DNA, CDR3 protein. A D gene is named only where the DNA matches it firmly. Some rows have no size entry. The others give once, few or many, or a class for an expanded clone.

V gene: TRBV29-1; D gene: TRBD1; clone size: once; J gene: TRBJ2-3; CDR3 DNA: TGCAGCGTTAGTGGTGGACAGGGTAGTAATACGCAGTATTTT; CDR3 protein: CSVSGGQGSNTQYF
V gene: TRBV19; D gene: TRBD1; clone size: .; J gene: TRBJ2-1; CDR3 DNA: TGTGCCAGTAGTAGTGGACAGGGGCGATTTAGTGAGCAGTTCTTC; CDR3 protein: CASSSGQGRFSEQFF
V gene: TRBV19; D gene: TRBD1; clone size: .; J gene: TRBJ1-3; CDR3 DNA: TGTGCCACCCACAGGGGTACCGGAAACACCATATATTTT; CDR3 protein: CATHRGTGNTIYF
V gene: TRBV4-1; D gene: .; clone size: .; J gene: TRBJ2-7; CDR3 DNA: TGCGCCAGCAGCCAAGCCGGGAGCCAGGGTGGCTACGAGCAGTACTTC; CDR3 protein: CASSQAGSQGGYEQYF
V gene: TRBV5-6; D gene: TRBD1; clone size: once; J gene: TRBJ2-7; CDR3 DNA: TGTGCCAGCAGCTCGACCGGGACAGGCCTTCGATACGAGCAGTACTTC; CDR3 protein: CASSSTGTGLRYEQYF
V gene: TRBV2; D gene: TRBD2; clone size: .; J gene: TRBJ2-1; CDR3 DNA: TGTGCCAGCCTGCTCCCCTGGACTAGCGGTGGGGGAAATGAGCAGTTCTTC; CDR3 protein: CASLLPWTSGGGNEQFF
V gene: TRBV11-3; D gene: .; clone size: .; J gene: TRBJ2-3; CDR3 DNA: TGTGCCAGCAGCCAGGGGTACACAGATACGCAGTATTTT; CDR3 protein: CASSQGYTDTQYF
V gene: TRBV27; D gene: TRBD1; clone size: .; J gene: TRBJ2-5; CDR3 DNA: TGTGCCAGCAGCTCACAGGGGGTTGAGACCCAGTACTTC; CDR3 protein: CASSSQGVETQYF
V gene: TRBV4-1; D gene: .; clone size: .; J gene: TRBJ2-3; CDR3 DNA: TGCGCCAGCAGCCAAGGTCGGGCAGATACGCAGTATTTT; CDR3 protein: CASSQGRADTQYF
V gene: TRBV2; D gene: TRBD1; clone size: .; J gene: TRBJ2-7; CDR3 DNA: TGTGCCAGCAGGCTAGCCGGGACAGACTACGAGCAGTACTTC; CDR3 protein: CASRLAGTDYEQYF
V gene: TRBV10-3; D gene: TRBD2; clone size: .; J gene: TRBJ2-7; CDR3 DNA: TGTGCCATCACGACGCTAGCGGGTCGCTCCTACGAGCAGTACTTC; CDR3 protein: CAITTLAGRSYEQYF
V gene: TRBV7-2; D gene: .; clone size: .; J gene: TRBJ1-1; CDR3 DNA: TGTGCCAGCAGCTTGCAGGGGTGGAACACTGAAGCTTTCTTT; CDR3 protein: CASSLQGWNTEAFF
V gene: TRBV6-5; D gene: TRBD1; clone size: few; J gene: TRBJ2-7; CDR3 DNA: TGTGCCAGCAGGGCGGACAGGGGGACCTCCTACGAGCAGTACTTC; CDR3 protein: CASRADRGTSYEQYF
V gene: TRBV14; D gene: .; clone size: few; J gene: TRBJ2-1; CDR3 DNA: TGTGCCAGCAGCCAAGCGGTTGGGGCTCTTGAGCAGTTCTTC; CDR3 protein: CASSQAVGALEQFF
V gene: TRBV3-1/TRBV3-2; D gene: TRBD1; clone size: .; J gene: TRBJ2-3; CDR3 DNA: TGTGCCAGCAGCCCCGGACAGGACACAGATACGCAGTATTTT; CDR3 protein: CASSPGQDTDTQYF
V gene: TRBV7-3; D gene: TRBD1; clone size: .; J gene: TRBJ2-5; CDR3 DNA: TGTGCCAGCAGCCAGACAGGGGGCGGAGAGACCCAGTACTTC; CDR3 protein: CASSQTGGGETQYF
V gene: TRBV4-2; D gene: .; clone size: .; J gene: TRBJ1-4; CDR3 DNA: TGTGCCAGCAGCCAAGGGAGGGGTAAGGGCGAAAAACTGTTTTTT; CDR3 protein: CASSQGRGKGEKLFF
V gene: TRBV19; D gene: .; clone size: .; J gene: TRBJ2-7; CDR3 DNA: TGTGCCAGTAGTATTTATGCCGGTAGCTCCTACGAGCAGTACTTC; CDR3 protein: CASSIYAGSSYEQYF
V gene: TRBV29-1; D gene: TRBD1; clone size: .; J gene: TRBJ1-4; CDR3 DNA: TGCAGCGCTAGAACAGGGGGGATCAATGAAAAACTGTTTTTT; CDR3 protein: CSARTGGINEKLFF
V gene: TRBV5-4; D gene: TRBD1; clone size: .; J gene: TRBJ2-2; CDR3 DNA: TGTGCCAGCAGCCCTAGACAGGGGGGCACCGGGGAGCTGTTTTTT; CDR3 protein: CASSPRQGGTGELFF
V gene: TRBV11-1; D gene: .; clone size: .; J gene: TRBJ2-3; CDR3 DNA: TGTGCCAGCAGCCTGACCGCCATACAGGTCACAGATACGCAGTATTTT; CDR3 protein: CASSLTAIQVTDTQYF
V gene: TRBV7-7; D gene: TRBD1; clone size: .; J gene: TRBJ2-1; CDR3 DNA: TGTGCTAGCAGCGCAGGGACAGGCACTTACAATGAGCAGTTCTTC; CDR3 protein: CASSAGTGTYNEQFF
V gene: TRBV24-1; D gene: TRBD2; clone size: .; J gene: TRBJ2-1; CDR3 DNA: TGTGCCACCAGTGATGTGGGGACTAGCGGTTACAATGAGCAGTTCTTC; CDR3 protein: CATSDVGTSGYNEQFF
V gene: TRBV15; D gene: TRBD2; clone size: few; J gene: TRBJ2-7; CDR3 DNA: TGTGCCACCAGCAGAGATACGGTGGTAGCGGGAGGTTACGAGCAGTACTTC; CDR3 protein: CATSRDTVVAGGYEQYF
V gene: TRBV6-6; D gene: TRBD1; clone size: .; J gene: TRBJ1-6; CDR3 DNA: TGTGCCAGCAGCGGGACAGGAAACGCACCCCTCCACTTT; CDR3 protein: CASSGTGNAPLHF
V gene: TRBV12-3/TRBV12-4; D gene: TRBD1; clone size: .; J gene: TRBJ1-2; CDR3 DNA: TGTGCCAGCAGCCGGACAGGGGACTATGGCTACACCTTC; CDR3 protein: CASSRTGDYGYTF
V gene: TRBV9; D gene: .; clone size: .; J gene: TRBJ2-7; CDR3 DNA: TGTGCCAGCAGCGTAGCGGCAGGCCGGGGGGAGCAGTACTTC; CDR3 protein: CASSVAAGRGEQYF
V gene: TRBV5-1; D gene: TRBD1; clone size: .; J gene: TRBJ2-5; CDR3 DNA: TGCGCCAGCAGCTACCTACAGGGGGTCGGAGAGACCCAGTACTTC; CDR3 protein: CASSYLQGVGETQYF
V gene: TRBV3-1/TRBV3-2; D gene: .; clone size: .; J gene: TRBJ2-7; CDR3 DNA: TGTGCCAGCAGCCAATACTACGAGCAGTACTTC; CDR3 protein: CASSQYYEQYF